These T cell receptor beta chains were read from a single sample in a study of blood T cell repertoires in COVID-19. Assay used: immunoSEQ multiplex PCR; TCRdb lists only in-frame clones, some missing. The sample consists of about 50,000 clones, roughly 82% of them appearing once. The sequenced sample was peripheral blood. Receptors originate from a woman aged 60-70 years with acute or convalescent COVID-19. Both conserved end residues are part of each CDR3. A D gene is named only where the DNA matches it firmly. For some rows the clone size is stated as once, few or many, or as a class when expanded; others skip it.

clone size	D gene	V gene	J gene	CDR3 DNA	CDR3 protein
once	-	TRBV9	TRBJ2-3	TGTGCCAGCAGCGTAGAGAGTAGCTCTGGCACAGATACGCAGTATTTT	CASSVESSSGTDTQYF
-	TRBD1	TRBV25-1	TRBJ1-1	TGTGCCAGCAGGGGGGACAGGGGGCGAGGAACTGAAGCTTTCTTT	CASRGDRGRGTEAFF
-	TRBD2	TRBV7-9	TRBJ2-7	TGTGCCAGCGGCAAGATGACTAGCGGGAGTGGGTACGAGCAGTACTTC	CASGKMTSGSGYEQYF
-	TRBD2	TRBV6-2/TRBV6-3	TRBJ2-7	TGTGCCAGCAGTTACAAGGGAGGGTACGAGCAGTACTTC	CASSYKGGYEQYF
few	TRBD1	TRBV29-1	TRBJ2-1	TGCAGCGTTGGGGACAGGGTTTACAATGAGCAGTTCTTC	CSVGDRVYNEQFF
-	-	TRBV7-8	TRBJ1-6	TGTGCCAGCAGCTCGGACAGAAACTATAATTCACCCCTCCACTTT	CASSSDRNYNSPLHF
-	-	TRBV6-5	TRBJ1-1	TGTGCCAGCAGTCAGGTTGGACAGCGGACTGAAGCTTTCTTT	CASSQVGQRTEAFF
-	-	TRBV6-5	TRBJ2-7	TGTGCCAGCAGTTTACACTCCAGGGGAGTAGAGGAGCAGTACTTC	CASSLHSRGVEEQYF
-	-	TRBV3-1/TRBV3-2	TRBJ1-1	TGTGCCAGCAGCCAAGACACGGTGAACACTGAAGCTTTCTTT	CASSQDTVNTEAFF
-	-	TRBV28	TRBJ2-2	TGTGCCAGCAGAGGGGGACAGAACACCGGGGAGCTGTTTTTT	CASRGGQNTGELFF
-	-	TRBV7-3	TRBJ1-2	TGTGCCAGCAGCAAACACGACGGGGATGGCTACACCTTC	CASSKHDGDGYTF
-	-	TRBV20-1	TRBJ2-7	TGCAGTGCTAGAGGAGGTTACGAGCAGTACTTC	CSARGGYEQYF
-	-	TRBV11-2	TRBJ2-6	TGTGCCAGCAGCTTAGTTTCTTCTGGGGCCAACGTCCTGACTTTC	CASSLVSSGANVLTF
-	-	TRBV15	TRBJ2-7	TGTGCCACCAGCAGACAACGGGACAACTACGAGCAGTACTTC	CATSRQRDNYEQYF
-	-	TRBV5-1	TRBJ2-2	TGCGCCAGCAGCTTGTTAGACACCGGGGAGCTGTTTTTT	CASSLLDTGELFF
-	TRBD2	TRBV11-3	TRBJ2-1	TGTGCCAGCAGCGCGACTAGCGGGAGGGCCGGGGAGCAGTTCTTC	CASSATSGRAGEQFF
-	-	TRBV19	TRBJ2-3	TGTGCCAGTAGTATTGGTCGGTTTAATACGCAGTATTTT	CASSIGRFNTQYF